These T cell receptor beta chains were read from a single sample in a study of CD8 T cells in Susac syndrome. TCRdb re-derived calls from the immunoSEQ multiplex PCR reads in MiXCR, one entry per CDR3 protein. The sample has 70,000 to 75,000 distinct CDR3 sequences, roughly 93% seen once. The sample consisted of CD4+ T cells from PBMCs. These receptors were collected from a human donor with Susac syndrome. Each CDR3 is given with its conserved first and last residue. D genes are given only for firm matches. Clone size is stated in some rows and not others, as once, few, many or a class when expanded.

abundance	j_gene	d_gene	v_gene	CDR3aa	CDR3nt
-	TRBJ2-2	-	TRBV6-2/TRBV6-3	CASSPSGPGLNTGELFF	TGTGCCAGCAGTCCGAGCGGCCCCGGACTAAACACCGGGGAGCTGTTTTTT
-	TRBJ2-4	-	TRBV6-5	CASSYADAPGDIQYF	TGTGCCAGCAGTTACGCGGACGCGCCAGGGGACATTCAGTACTTC
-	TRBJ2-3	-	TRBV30	CAWVLRGGADTQYF	TGTGCCTGGGTTCTCCGTGGGGGCGCAGATACGCAGTATTTT
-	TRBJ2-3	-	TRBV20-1	CSARDWDSTDTQYF	TGCAGTGCTAGAGATTGGGACAGCACAGATACGCAGTATTTT
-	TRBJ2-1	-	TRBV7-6	CASSSPGYPYNEQFF	TGTGCCAGCAGCTCTCCAGGGTACCCTTACAATGAGCAGTTCTTC
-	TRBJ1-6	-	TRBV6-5	CASSYVGISNSPLHF	TGTGCCAGCAGTTACGTAGGGATTTCCAATTCACCCCTCCACTTT
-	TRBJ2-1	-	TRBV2	CASSPRGIRNHEQFF	TGTGCCAGCAGCCCCCGGGGGATACGGAACCATGAGCAGTTCTTC
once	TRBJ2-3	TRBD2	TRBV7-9	CASRRGGDTQYF	TGTGCCAGCAGACGGGGGGGAGATACGCAGTATTTT
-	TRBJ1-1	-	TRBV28	CASNGQMNTEAFF	TGTGCCAGCAACGGACAGATGAACACTGAAGCTTTCTTT
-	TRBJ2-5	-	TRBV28	CASSFRGRGQETQYF	TGTGCCAGCAGTTTCAGGGGAAGGGGACAAGAGACCCAGTACTTC
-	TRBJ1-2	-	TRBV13	CASRKGKSYGYTF	TGTGCCAGCAGGAAGGGGAAGAGCTATGGCTACACCTTC
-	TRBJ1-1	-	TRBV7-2	CASSLRFQGRTEAFF	TGTGCCAGCAGCTTAAGGTTTCAGGGTAGGACTGAAGCTTTCTTT
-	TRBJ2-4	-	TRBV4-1	CASSGWEGAVPNIQYF	TGCGCCAGCAGCGGATGGGAGGGGGCTGTCCCAAACATTCAGTACTTC
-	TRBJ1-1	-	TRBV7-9	CASSSGGWNTEAFF	TGTGCCAGCAGCTCGGGAGGGTGGAACACTGAAGCTTTCTTT
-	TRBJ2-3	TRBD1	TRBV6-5	CASSNNPSGTGRTDTQYF	TGTGCCAGCAGTAACAACCCCTCCGGGACAGGGCGGACAGATACGCAGTATTTT
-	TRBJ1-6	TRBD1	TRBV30	CASLRQGDSPLHF	TGTGCCTCCCTCCGACAGGGAGACTCACCCCTCCACTTT
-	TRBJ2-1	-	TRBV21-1	CASSTGDRSYNEQFF	TGTGCCAGCAGCACGGGGGATAGGTCCTACAATGAGCAGTTCTTC
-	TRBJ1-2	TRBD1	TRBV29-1	CSVAKAGTGIYYGYTF	TGCAGCGTAGCCAAGGCCGGGACAGGGATTTACTATGGCTACACCTTC
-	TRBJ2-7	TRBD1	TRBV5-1	CASSLGQNYEQYF	TGCGCCAGCAGTTTGGGACAGAACTACGAGCAGTACTTC
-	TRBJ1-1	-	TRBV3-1	CASSAGRGLVEAFF	TGTGCCAGCAGCGCCGGACGGGGTTTAGTAGAAGCTTTCTTT
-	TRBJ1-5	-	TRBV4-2	CASSQGTVGQPQHF	TGTGCCAGCAGCCAAGGGACAGTAGGTCAGCCCCAGCATTTT
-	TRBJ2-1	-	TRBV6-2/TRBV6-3	CASRAGGEFLEQFF	TGTGCCAGCAGGGCCGGGGGTGAATTTCTTGAGCAGTTCTTC
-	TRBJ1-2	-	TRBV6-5	CASRPPGAGDYGYTF	TGTGCCAGCAGACCACCAGGGGCGGGCGACTATGGCTACACCTTC
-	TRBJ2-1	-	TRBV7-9	CASSNNYGGYNEQFF	TGTGCCAGCAGCAACAACTACGGGGGATACAATGAGCAGTTCTTC
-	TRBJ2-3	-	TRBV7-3	CASSWSPGPVTDTQYF	TGTGCCAGCAGCTGGTCTCCGGGGCCTGTCACAGATACGCAGTATTTT
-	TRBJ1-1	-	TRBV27	CASSFTGNTEAFF	TGTGCCAGCAGTTTCACCGGGAACACTGAAGCTTTCTTT
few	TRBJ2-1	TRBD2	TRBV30	CAWSSPGGWNEQFF	TGTGCCTGGAGTTCCCCGGGGGGGTGGAATGAGCAGTTCTTC
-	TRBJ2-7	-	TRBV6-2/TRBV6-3	CASSNGGWGLSYEQYF	TGTGCCAGCAGTAACGGGGGATGGGGGTTATCCTACGAGCAGTACTTC
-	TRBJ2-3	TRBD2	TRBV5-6	CASSLARSGGGTDTQYF	TGTGCCAGCAGCTTGGCCAGAAGCGGGGGGGGCACAGATACGCAGTATTTT
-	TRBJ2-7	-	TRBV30	CAWSDRSTEQYF	TGTGCCTGGAGTGACCGTTCCACCGAGCAGTACTTC
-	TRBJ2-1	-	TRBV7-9	CASTLSGQGGIYEQFF	TGTGCCAGCACCCTAAGCGGCCAGGGCGGGATCTATGAGCAGTTCTTC
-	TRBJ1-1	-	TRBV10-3	CAQRQALNTEAFF	TGTGCCCAAAGACAGGCCCTGAACACTGAAGCTTTCTTT
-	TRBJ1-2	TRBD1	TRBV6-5	CASSRTGGAYGYTF	TGTGCCAGCAGTCGGACAGGGGGTGCCTATGGCTACACCTTC
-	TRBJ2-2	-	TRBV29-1	CSVQNTGELFF	TGCAGCGTACAGAACACCGGGGAGCTGTTTTTT
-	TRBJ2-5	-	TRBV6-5	CASSDAGGETQYF	TGTGCCAGCAGCGACGCAGGCGGAGAGACCCAGTACTTC
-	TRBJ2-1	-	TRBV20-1	CSAQGSSYNEQFF	TGCAGTGCCCAGGGGAGCTCCTACAATGAGCAGTTCTTC